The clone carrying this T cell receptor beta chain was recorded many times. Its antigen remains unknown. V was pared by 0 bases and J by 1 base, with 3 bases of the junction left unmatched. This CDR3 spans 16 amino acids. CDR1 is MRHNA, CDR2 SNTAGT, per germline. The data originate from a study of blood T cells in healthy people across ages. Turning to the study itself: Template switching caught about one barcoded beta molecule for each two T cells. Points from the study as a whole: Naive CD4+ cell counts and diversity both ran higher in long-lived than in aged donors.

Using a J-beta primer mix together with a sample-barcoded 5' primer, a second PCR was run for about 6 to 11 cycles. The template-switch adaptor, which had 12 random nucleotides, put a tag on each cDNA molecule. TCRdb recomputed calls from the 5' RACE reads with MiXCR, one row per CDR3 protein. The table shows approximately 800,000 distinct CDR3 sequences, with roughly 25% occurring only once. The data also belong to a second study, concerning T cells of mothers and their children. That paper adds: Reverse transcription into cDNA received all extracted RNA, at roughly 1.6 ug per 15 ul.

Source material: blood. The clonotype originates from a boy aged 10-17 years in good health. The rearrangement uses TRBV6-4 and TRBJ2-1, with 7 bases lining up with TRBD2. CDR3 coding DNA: TGTGCCAGCAGTGACTCTAGGCGGGGGTCCTACAATGAGCAGTTCTTC. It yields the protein CASSDSRRGSYNEQFF.